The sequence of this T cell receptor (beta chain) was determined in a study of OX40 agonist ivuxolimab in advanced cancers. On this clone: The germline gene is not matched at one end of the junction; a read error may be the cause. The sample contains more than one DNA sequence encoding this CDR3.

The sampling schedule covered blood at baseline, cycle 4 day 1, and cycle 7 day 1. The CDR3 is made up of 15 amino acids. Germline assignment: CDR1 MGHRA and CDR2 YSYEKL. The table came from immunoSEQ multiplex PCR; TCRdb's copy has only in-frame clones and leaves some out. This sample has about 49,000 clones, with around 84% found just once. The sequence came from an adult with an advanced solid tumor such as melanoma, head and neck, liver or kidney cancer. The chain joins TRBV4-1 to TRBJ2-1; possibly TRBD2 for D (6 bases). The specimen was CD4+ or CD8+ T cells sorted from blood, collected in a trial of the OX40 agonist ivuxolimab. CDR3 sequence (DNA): TGCGCCAGCAGTCAAGGTTTCGGCGGGGTAGAGGAGCAGTTCTTC. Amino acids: CASSQGFGGVEEQFF.